The entry below gives a single T cell receptor beta chain sequence along with its context. Its antigen is still unknown. There are 13 residues in the CDR3. Germline-derived CDR1 and CDR2 are SGHRS and YFSETQ. The germline V and J ends were trimmed by 2 bases and 6 bases, with 12 bases remaining between them. This specimen belongs to a study of cytomegalovirus exposure and HLA in healthy donors. The PCR was carried out with 60 Vbeta primers and 13 Jbeta primers. Repertoires were generated with immunoSEQ multiplex PCR, while TCRdb's copy carries only in-frame clones and drops some. The table has 170,000 or so clones, about 80% seen once. Broader study findings: The authors assumed roughly uniform sequencing depth across donors for presence/absence analyses. The later analysis indicated that the majority of CMV-associated TCR beta chains appeared HLA-restricted. A later analysis found TCR association rates differed by HLA locus, highest for DRB1 and lowest for HLA-C. Sequencing artifact likely explains a cluster of highly shared sequence variants.

This sequence joins TRBV5-1 and TRBJ2-7, with D uncertain. Sequenced: PBMCs. The sequence came from a man between 25 and 39 years old in good health and CMV-seropositive. The DNA for the CDR3 is TGCGCCAGCAGCTTCACTGTGATATCCGAGCAGTACTTC. Protein: CASSFTVISEQYF.